This record looks at one TCR beta chain sequence and its context. Antigen specificity is unknown. CDR1 and CDR2 from the germline V gene are SGHRS and YFSETQ. This CDR3 spans 13 amino acids. V was shortened by 2 bases and J by 9 bases, with 14 bases between the two germline ends. The data derive from a study of T cell responses to AZD1222 COVID-19 vaccine. Measured with immunoSEQ multiplex PCR; TCRdb has only the in-frame clones, and not every one. This sample has more than 150,000 clones, with over 70% found just once. The study's findings and limits: Nearly half of spike-specific TCRs reportedly target unmutated variant regions. No day 14 peak samples; only post-peak repertoires were characterized. Among the donors, most were white British and more were female, and clonal diversity was possibly underestimated. Across the whole spike, CD4 TCRs peaked at regions 160-218 and 743-854.

The receptor's source is an adult in good health. The sample was peripheral blood, taken on day 0 of MenACWY control vaccination. The chain combines TRBV5-1 with TRBJ1-1, with D possibly matching TRBD1 (5 bases). In nucleotides, the CDR3 is TGCGCCAGCAGCTTCGGGGCAGGTGATCAAGCTTTCTTT. The encoded protein is CASSFGAGDQAFF.